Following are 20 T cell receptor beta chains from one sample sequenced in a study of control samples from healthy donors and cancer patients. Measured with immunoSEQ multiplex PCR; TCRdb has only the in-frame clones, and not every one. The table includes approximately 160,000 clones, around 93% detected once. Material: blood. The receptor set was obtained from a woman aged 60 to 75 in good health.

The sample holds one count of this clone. The DNA for the CDR3 is TGTGCCAGCAGCCCCCGAGGGGACAGGAGCTTCCAAGAGACCCAGTACTTC. It codes for CASSPRGDRSFQETQYF. The V gene is TRBV5-6, the J gene TRBJ2-5; 8 bases agree with TRBD1. Germline V lookup: CDR1 SGHDT, CDR2 YYEEEE. The J segment lost 1 base and the V segment lost 4 bases, leaving 12 bases of the junction unmatched. This CDR3 has 17 amino acids.

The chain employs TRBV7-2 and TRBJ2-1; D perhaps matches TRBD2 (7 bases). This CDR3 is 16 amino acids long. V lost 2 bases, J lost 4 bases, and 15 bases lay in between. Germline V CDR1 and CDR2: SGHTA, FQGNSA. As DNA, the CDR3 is TGTGCCAGCAGCTTATTGGGGGGGCCTAGATACAATGAGCAGTTCTTC. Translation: CASSLLGGPRYNEQFF.

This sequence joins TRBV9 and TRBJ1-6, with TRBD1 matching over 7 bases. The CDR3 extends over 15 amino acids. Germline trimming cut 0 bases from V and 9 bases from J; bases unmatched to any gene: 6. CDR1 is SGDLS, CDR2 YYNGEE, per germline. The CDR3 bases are TGTGCCAGCAGCGTAGGTCAGGGGGAGGGTTCACCCCTCCACTTT. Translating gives CASSVGQGEGSPLHF.

The CDR3 region has the DNA TGTGCCAGCAGTTACTCGAATGCCGGGGGTGGCTACACCTTC. Its protein is CASSYSNAGGGYTF. The chain couples TRBV6-5 to TRBJ1-2, with TRBD1 as a possible D gene (5 bases). The length of the CDR3 is 14 residues. Germline CDR1 reads MNHEY; CDR2 reads SVGAGI. V dropped 0 bases and J dropped 7 bases, with 12 bases sitting between them.

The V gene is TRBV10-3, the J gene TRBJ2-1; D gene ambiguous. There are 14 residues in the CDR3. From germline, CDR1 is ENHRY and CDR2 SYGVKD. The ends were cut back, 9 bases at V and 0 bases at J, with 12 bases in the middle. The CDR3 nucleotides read TGTGCCATTTTAACAGATAGCTCCTACAATGAGCAGTTCTTC. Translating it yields CAILTDSSYNEQFF.

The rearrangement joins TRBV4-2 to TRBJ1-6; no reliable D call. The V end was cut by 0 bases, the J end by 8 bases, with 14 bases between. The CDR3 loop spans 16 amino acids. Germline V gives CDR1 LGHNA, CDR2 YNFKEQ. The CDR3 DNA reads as TGTGCCAGCAGCCAAGATAGCGGTCGCAAATATTCACCCCTCCACTTT. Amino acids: CASSQDSGRKYSPLHF.

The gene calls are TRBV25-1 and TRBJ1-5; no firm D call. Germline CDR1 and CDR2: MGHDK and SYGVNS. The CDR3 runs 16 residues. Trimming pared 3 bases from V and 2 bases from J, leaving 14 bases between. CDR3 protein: CASSEPRRSGNQPQHF. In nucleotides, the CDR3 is TGTGCCAGCAGTGAGCCCAGGAGATCGGGCAATCAGCCCCAGCATTTT.

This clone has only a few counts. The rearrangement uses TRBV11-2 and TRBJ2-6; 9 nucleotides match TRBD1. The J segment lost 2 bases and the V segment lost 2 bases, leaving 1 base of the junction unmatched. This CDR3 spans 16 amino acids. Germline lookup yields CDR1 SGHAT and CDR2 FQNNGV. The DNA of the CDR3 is TGTGCCAGCAGCTTAACAGGGGGCGCTGGGGCCAACGTCCTGACTTTC. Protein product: CASSLTGGAGANVLTF.

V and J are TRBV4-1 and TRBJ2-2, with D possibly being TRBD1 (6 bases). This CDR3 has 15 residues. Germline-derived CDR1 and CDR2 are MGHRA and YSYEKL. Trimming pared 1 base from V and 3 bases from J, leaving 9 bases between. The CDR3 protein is CASSQGWGHTGELFF. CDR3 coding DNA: TGCGCCAGCAGCCAAGGGTGGGGGCACACCGGGGAGCTGTTTTTT.

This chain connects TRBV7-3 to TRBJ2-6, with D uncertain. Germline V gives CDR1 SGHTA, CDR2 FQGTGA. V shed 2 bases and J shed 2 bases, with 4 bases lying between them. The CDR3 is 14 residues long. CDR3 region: CASSLFPGANVLTF. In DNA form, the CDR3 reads TGTGCCAGCAGCTTATTCCCTGGGGCCAACGTCCTGACTTTC.

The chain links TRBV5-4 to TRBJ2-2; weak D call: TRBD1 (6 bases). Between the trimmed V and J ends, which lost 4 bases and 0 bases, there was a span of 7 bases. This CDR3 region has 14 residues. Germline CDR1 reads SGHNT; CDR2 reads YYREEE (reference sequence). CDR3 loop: CASSRTANTGELFF. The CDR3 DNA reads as TGTGCCAGCAGCCGGACAGCGAACACCGGGGAGCTGTTTTTT.

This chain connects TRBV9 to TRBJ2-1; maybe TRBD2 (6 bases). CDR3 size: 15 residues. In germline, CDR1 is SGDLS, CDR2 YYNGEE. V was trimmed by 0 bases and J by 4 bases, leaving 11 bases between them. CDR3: CASSVASAGYNEQFF. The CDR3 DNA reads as TGTGCCAGCAGCGTAGCTAGCGCCGGGTACAATGAGCAGTTCTTC.

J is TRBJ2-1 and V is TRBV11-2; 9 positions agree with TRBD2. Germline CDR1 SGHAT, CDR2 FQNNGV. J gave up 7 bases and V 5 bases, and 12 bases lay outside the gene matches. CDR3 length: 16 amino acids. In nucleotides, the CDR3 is TGTGCCAGCAGCCCCAGCGTAGCGGGGGAGCAAAATGAGCAGTTCTTC. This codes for CASSPSVAGEQNEQFF.

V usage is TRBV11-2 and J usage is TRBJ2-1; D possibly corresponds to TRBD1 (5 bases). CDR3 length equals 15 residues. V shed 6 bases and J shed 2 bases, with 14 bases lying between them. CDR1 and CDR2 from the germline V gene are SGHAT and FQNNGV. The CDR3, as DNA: TGTGCCAGCAGTGGAGTGCAGGGCCCCTACAATGAGCAGTTCTTC. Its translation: CASSGVQGPYNEQFF.

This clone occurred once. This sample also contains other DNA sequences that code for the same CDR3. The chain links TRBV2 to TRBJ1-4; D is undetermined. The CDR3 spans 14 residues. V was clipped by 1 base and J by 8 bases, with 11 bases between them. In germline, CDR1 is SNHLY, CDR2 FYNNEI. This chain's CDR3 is CASSEGRGSEKLFF. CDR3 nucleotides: TGTGCCAGCAGTGAAGGGCGGGGTAGCGAAAAACTGTTTTTT.

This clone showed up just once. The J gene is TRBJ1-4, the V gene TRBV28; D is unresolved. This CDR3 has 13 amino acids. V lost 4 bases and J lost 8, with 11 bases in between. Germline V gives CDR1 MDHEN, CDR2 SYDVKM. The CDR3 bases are TGTGCCAGCAGTTCCTCCCTTGGAGAAAAACTGTTTTTT. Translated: CASSSSLGEKLFF. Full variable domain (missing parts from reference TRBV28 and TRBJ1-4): DVKVTQSSRYLVKRTGEKVFLECVQDMDHENMFWYRQDPGLGLRLIYFSYDVKMKEKGDIPEGYSVSREKKERFSLILESASTNQTSMYLCASSSSLGEKLFFGSGTQLSVL.

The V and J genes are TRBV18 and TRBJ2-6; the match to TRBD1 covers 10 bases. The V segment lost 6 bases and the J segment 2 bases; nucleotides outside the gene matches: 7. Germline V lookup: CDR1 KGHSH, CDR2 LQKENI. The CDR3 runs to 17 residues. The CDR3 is CASSPGQGSPGANVLTF. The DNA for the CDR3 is TGTGCCAGCTCGCCGGGACAGGGGAGCCCTGGGGCCAACGTCCTGACTTTC.

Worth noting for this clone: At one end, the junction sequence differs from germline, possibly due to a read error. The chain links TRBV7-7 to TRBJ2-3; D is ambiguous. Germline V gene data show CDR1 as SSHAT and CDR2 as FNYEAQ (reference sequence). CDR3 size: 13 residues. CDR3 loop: CASSTRPTDTQYF. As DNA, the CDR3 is TGTGCTAGCAGCACCCGTCCGACAGATACGCAGTATTTT.

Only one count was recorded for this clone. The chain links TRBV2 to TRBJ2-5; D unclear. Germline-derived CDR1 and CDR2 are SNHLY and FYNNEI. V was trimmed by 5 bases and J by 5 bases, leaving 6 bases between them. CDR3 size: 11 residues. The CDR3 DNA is TGTGCCAGCAGTATCCTCGAGACCCAGTACTTC. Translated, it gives CASSILETQYF.

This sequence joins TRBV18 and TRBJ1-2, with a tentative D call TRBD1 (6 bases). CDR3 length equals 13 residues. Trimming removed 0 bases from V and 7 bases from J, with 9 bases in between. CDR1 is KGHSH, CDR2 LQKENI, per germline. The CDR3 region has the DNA TGTGCCAGCTCACCACCGAGGGGGTTTGGCTACACCTTC. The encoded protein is CASSPPRGFGYTF.